Given below is one TCR beta chain in context. Its antigen is unknown. This sample is drawn from a study of shared clonotypes between healthy human individuals. Method: immunoSEQ multiplex PCR; TCRdb's copy keeps in-frame clones and lacks some. The sample records about 1.9 million clones, around 93% being singletons. The naive CD8 subset, CD45RO-negative cells positively selected for CCR7, excluded terminally differentiated effector memory CD45RA+ cells. Findings and limits, study-wide: Incompleteness in sorted-subset sequencing, despite large depth, was shown by rarefaction. Compared with memory subsets, naive subsets generally had larger estimated richness. Approximately 5% was the fraction of naive CD4 clonotypes found shared across a few donors. Genetic and exposure-history diversity was limited by the few donors.

In germline, CDR1 is SGHTA, CDR2 FQGNSA. Losses at the gene ends were 2 bases for V and 6 bases for J; bases not matched to a gene: 1. There are 13 residues in the CDR3. This TCR came from a man younger than 35 in good health. Some clones in this sample may be carry-over from other donors' samples. Sequencing was done on a sample of naive CD8+ T cells from PBMCs. The chain is built from TRBV7-2 and TRBJ1-2; 9 positions match TRBD1. The CDR3 DNA follows: TGTGCCAGCAGCTTAAGGGACAGGGATGGCTACACCTTC. Residues: CASSLRDRDGYTF.